These T cell receptor beta chains were read from a single sample in a study of blood T cell repertoires in COVID-19. The table came from immunoSEQ multiplex PCR; TCRdb's copy has only in-frame clones and leaves some out. The sample consists of fewer than 100,000 clones, 80% to 90% of them appearing once. Sequencing input: peripheral blood. The receptors were gathered from a human donor in a cohort sampled during active COVID-19. Each CDR3 is given with its conserved first and last residue. The order of the fields is J gene, D gene, clone size, V gene, CDR3 protein, CDR3 DNA. D genes are given only for firm matches. Where a row states a size, it is once, few, many or the class of an expanded clone; other rows omit it.

TRBJ1-5,NA,NA,TRBV5-1,CASSLEGGNQPQHF,TGCGCCAGCAGCTTGGAAGGGGGCAATCAGCCCCAGCATTTT
TRBJ2-5,NA,NA,TRBV24-1,CATSDTGSQETQYF,TGTGCCACCAGTGATACAGGGAGCCAAGAGACCCAGTACTTC
TRBJ1-1,TRBD1,NA,TRBV6-5,CASSPTGVYSEAFF,TGTGCCAGCTCCCCGACAGGGGTTTACAGTGAAGCTTTCTTT
TRBJ2-7,TRBD1,NA,TRBV27,CASRDRGTYEQYF,TGTGCCAGCAGAGACAGGGGAACCTACGAGCAGTACTTC
TRBJ2-2,NA,NA,TRBV20-1,CSASRSGPGELFF,TGCAGTGCTAGTCGAAGCGGGCCCGGGGAGCTGTTTTTT
TRBJ2-5,NA,NA,TRBV6-5,CASTQQQGNRETQYF,TGTGCCAGCACCCAACAACAGGGAAATCGAGAGACCCAGTACTTC
TRBJ2-1,TRBD1,few,TRBV25-1,CASSVTGTETNEQFF,TGTGCCAGCAGTGTAACCGGGACAGAGACCAATGAGCAGTTCTTC
TRBJ2-7,NA,NA,TRBV12-5,CASGLTGWEQYF,TGTGCTAGTGGTTTGACAGGATGGGAGCAGTACTTC
TRBJ2-1,TRBD1,NA,TRBV5-1,CASSLQGQANNEQFF,TGCGCCAGCAGCCTACAGGGACAGGCCAACAATGAGCAGTTCTTC
TRBJ2-5,TRBD2,few,TRBV4-2,CASSQGDAGGGETQYF,TGTGCCAGCAGCCAAGGCGACGCGGGAGGAGGAGAGACCCAGTACTTC
TRBJ2-4,NA,NA,TRBV6-5,CASSQTSFWGIQYF,TGTGCCAGCTCGCAGACTAGTTTTTGGGGCATTCAGTACTTC
TRBJ2-5,TRBD1,NA,TRBV28,CASSRQGETQYF,TGTGCCAGCAGTCGACAGGGGGAGACCCAGTACTTC
TRBJ1-2,NA,once,TRBV18,CASSGEESYGYTF,TGTGCCAGCTCCGGGGAGGAGAGCTATGGCTACACCTTC
TRBJ1-5,NA,NA,TRBV5-8,CASSLEFRNQPQHF,TGTGCCAGCAGCTTGGAATTTAGAAACCAGCCCCAGCATTTT
TRBJ2-2,NA,NA,TRBV7-2,CASSLQGNTGELFF,TGTGCCAGCAGCTTACAGGGGAACACCGGGGAGCTGTTTTTT
TRBJ1-1,NA,NA,TRBV6-2/TRBV6-3,CASSYSSMNTEAFF,TGTGCCAGCAGTTACTCTTCAATGAACACTGAAGCTTTCTTT
TRBJ2-3,NA,NA,TRBV12-3/TRBV12-4,CASSFGLTDTQYF,TGTGCCAGCAGTTTTGGGCTCACAGATACGCAGTATTTT
TRBJ2-7,TRBD1,NA,TRBV11-3,CASSLGQGTYEQYF,TGTGCCAGCAGCTTGGGACAGGGGACCTACGAGCAGTACTTC
TRBJ2-7,TRBD1,NA,TRBV2,CASSVGQVLSYEQYF,TGTGCCAGCAGTGTCGGACAGGTTCTCTCCTACGAGCAGTACTTC
TRBJ2-3,TRBD2,NA,TRBV3-1/TRBV3-2,CASSWGLAGATDTQYF,TGTGCCAGCAGCTGGGGACTAGCGGGTGCCACAGATACGCAGTATTTT
TRBJ1-1,TRBD1,NA,TRBV19,CASSTRQGAYTEAFF,TGTGCCAGTAGTACCCGACAGGGGGCGTATACTGAAGCTTTCTTT
TRBJ2-5,NA,NA,TRBV5-1,CASRQGFVEETQYF,TGCGCCAGCAGGCAGGGGTTTGTCGAAGAGACCCAGTACTTC
TRBJ2-2,TRBD1,NA,TRBV6-6,CASSYAGQGTGELFF,TGTGCCAGCAGTTACGCGGGACAGGGGACCGGGGAGCTGTTTTTT
TRBJ1-1,NA,NA,TRBV6-5,CASSPTGRAEAFF,TGTGCCAGCAGTCCAACGGGGAGGGCTGAAGCTTTCTTT
TRBJ1-6,TRBD1,NA,TRBV4-1,CASSQTGGSSYNSPLHF,TGCGCCAGCAGCCAGACAGGGGGGAGCTCCTATAATTCACCCCTCCACTTT
TRBJ1-4,TRBD1,NA,TRBV5-4,CASSLGGRQGPGEKLFF,TGTGCCAGCAGCTTGGGAGGGCGACAGGGACCGGGTGAAAAACTGTTTTTT
TRBJ1-3,TRBD1,NA,TRBV5-6,CASSRTGDPGNTIYF,TGTGCCAGCAGCCGGACAGGGGATCCCGGAAACACCATATATTTT
TRBJ1-1,NA,NA,TRBV7-8,CASSLAGGEAFF,TGTGCCAGCAGCTTAGCCGGGGGTGAAGCTTTCTTT
TRBJ2-1,TRBD1,NA,TRBV9,CASSVALGQGASNEQFF,TGTGCCAGCAGCGTAGCCTTAGGACAGGGGGCTAGCAATGAGCAGTTCTTC
TRBJ2-7,TRBD2,NA,TRBV12-3/TRBV12-4,CASSLGTSDEQYF,TGTGCCAGCAGTTTGGGGACTAGCGACGAGCAGTACTTC
TRBJ2-3,TRBD2,NA,TRBV7-2,CASSPLSSGGANTQYF,TGTGCCAGCAGCCCCTTATCTAGCGGGGGGGCCAATACGCAGTATTTT
TRBJ2-3,TRBD2,NA,TRBV18,CASSPPLAVTDTQYF,TGTGCCAGCTCACCACCCCTAGCGGTCACAGATACGCAGTATTTT
TRBJ2-3,NA,NA,TRBV19,CATSSVGAADTQYF,TGTGCCACGTCGAGCGTAGGGGCGGCAGATACGCAGTATTTT
TRBJ1-2,NA,few,TRBV21-1,CASSKSGARGTF,TGTGCCAGCAGCAAGTCAGGGGCCCGTGGCACCTTC
TRBJ1-2,TRBD1,NA,TRBV7-2,CASSPRTGGYTF,TGTGCCAGCAGCCCTAGGACAGGGGGCTACACCTTC
TRBJ2-7,NA,NA,TRBV5-4,CASSWGGQPGFFSYEQYF,TGTGCCAGCAGTTGGGGTGGACAGCCGGGGTTCTTCTCCTACGAGCAGTACTTC
TRBJ1-6,TRBD1,NA,TRBV3-1/TRBV3-2,CASSLGQINSPLHF,TGTGCCAGCAGCCTGGGACAGATTAATTCACCCCTCCACTTT
TRBJ1-2,NA,few,TRBV27,CASSPNDRGGGYTF,TGTGCCAGCAGTCCAAATGACAGAGGGGGAGGCTACACCTTC
TRBJ2-3,TRBD2,NA,TRBV18,CASSPPTSETSTDTQYF,TGTGCCAGCTCACCACCTACTAGCGAGACTAGCACAGATACGCAGTATTTT
TRBJ2-7,NA,NA,TRBV19,CASNQELASYEQYF,TGTGCCAGTAACCAAGAGCTAGCTTCCTACGAGCAGTACTTC
TRBJ2-1,TRBD2,once,TRBV11-2,CASSLAGGPRNEQFF,TGTGCCAGCAGCTTAGCGGGAGGGCCGAGGAATGAGCAGTTCTTC
TRBJ2-5,NA,NA,TRBV6-2/TRBV6-3,CASSYSSDETQYF,TGTGCCAGCAGTTACTCGAGCGACGAGACCCAGTACTTC
TRBJ2-3,NA,NA,TRBV5-1,CASSLQGSSTDTQYF,TGCGCCAGCAGCTTGCAGGGATCTAGCACAGATACGCAGTATTTT
TRBJ2-1,NA,NA,TRBV24-1,CATSDLWGEGYNEQFF,TGTGCCACCAGTGATCTGTGGGGAGAAGGGTACAATGAGCAGTTCTTC
TRBJ2-1,NA,NA,TRBV7-3,CASSFGGPNEQFF,TGTGCCAGCAGCTTCGGGGGTCCCAATGAGCAGTTCTTC
TRBJ2-2,NA,NA,TRBV10-3,CAISDPGTATGELFF,TGTGCCATCAGTGACCCTGGGACTGCGACCGGGGAGCTGTTTTTT
TRBJ2-7,NA,NA,TRBV2,CASSIYEQYF,TGTGCCAGCAGCATCTACGAGCAGTACTTC
TRBJ1-6,NA,NA,TRBV6-6,CASSYATVSSPLHF,TGTGCCAGCAGTTACGCGACAGTGTCTTCACCCCTCCACTTT
TRBJ2-1,TRBD2,once,TRBV7-9,CASSSIAGRSYNEQFF,TGTGCCAGCAGCTCCATAGCGGGGCGCTCCTACAATGAGCAGTTCTTC
TRBJ1-6,NA,NA,TRBV7-8,CASSPFKRRVPVNSPLHF,TGTGCCAGCAGCCCATTTAAGAGGAGAGTCCCTGTTAATTCACCCCTCCACTTT
TRBJ2-1,TRBD1,NA,TRBV5-4,CASSPPPGGSYNEQFF,TGTGCCAGCAGCCCTCCTCCAGGGGGTTCCTACAATGAGCAGTTCTTC
TRBJ2-7,TRBD2,once,TRBV7-2,CASSGRLAGSYEQYF,TGTGCCAGCAGCGGCCGACTAGCGGGCTCCTACGAGCAGTACTTC
TRBJ1-2,NA,once,TRBV6-5,CASSLGQTINYGYTF,TGTGCCAGCAGTTTAGGACAGACGATCAACTATGGCTACACCTTC
TRBJ1-4,TRBD1,NA,TRBV6-6,CASSSPGQGYEKLFF,TGTGCCAGCAGTTCACCGGGACAGGGTTATGAAAAACTGTTTTTT
TRBJ1-1,TRBD1,NA,TRBV7-2,CASSPQGALNTEAFF,TGTGCCAGCAGCCCACAGGGGGCCCTGAACACTGAAGCTTTCTTT